The T cell receptor (beta chain) described here comes from a study of cytomegalovirus exposure and HLA in healthy donors. Findings of the study overall: Several of the most significant clusters were apparently associated with common viral pathogens in a later analysis.

A multiplex PCR was run with 60 Vbeta primers and 13 Jbeta primers. Produced via immunoSEQ multiplex PCR; TCRdb's table is partial and in-frame only. Altogether around 64,000 clones are present, approximately 58% being singletons, with the ten largest covering 3% to 3.5%. The length of the CDR3 is 14 residues. After removal of 5 bases from V and 5 bases from J, the junction contained 6 bases not matched to a gene. Germline V gene lookup returns CDR1 SQVTM and CDR2 ANQGSEA. This clone was observed a single time. The antigen remains unidentified. The chain has TRBV29-1 and TRBJ1-6; 7 nucleotides match TRBD1. The specimen sequenced was PBMCs. The source is a woman in her forties or fifties in good health and CMV-seronegative. The CDR3 sequence is CSVRTGTDNSPLHF. In DNA form, the CDR3 reads TGCAGCGTTCGCACCGGGACAGATAATTCACCCCTCCACTTT.